This TCR beta chain was found in a study of blood T cells in healthy people across ages. Donors ranged from about 6 to 90 years old and were healthy Caucasians in Russia. The total RNA that was extracted per sample amounted to at least 5 micrograms. Findings and limits, study-wide: Researchers report that TCR beta diversity correlated strongly with naive T cell percentage.

This clonotype was counted many times. Its antigen remains unknown. The length of the CDR3 is 11 residues. V lost 9 bases, J lost 8 bases, and 13 bases lay in between. The second PCR ran about 6 to 11 cycles with a sample-barcoded 5' primer and J-beta primers. Each TCR beta cDNA got a 12-nucleotide random molecular identifier. From the 5' RACE reads, TCRdb called clonotypes with MiXCR, one entry per CDR3 protein. The data contain approximately 1.5 million distinct CDR3 sequences, roughly 43% of them singletons. What was sequenced was blood. The chain joins TRBV12-3 or TRBV12-4 to TRBJ1-2; D gene unclear. The sequence derives from a woman between 18 and 30 years old in good health. In DNA, the CDR3 is TGTGCCAGTGGTCGATATGCGGGCTACACCTTC. It is translated as CASGRYAGYTF.